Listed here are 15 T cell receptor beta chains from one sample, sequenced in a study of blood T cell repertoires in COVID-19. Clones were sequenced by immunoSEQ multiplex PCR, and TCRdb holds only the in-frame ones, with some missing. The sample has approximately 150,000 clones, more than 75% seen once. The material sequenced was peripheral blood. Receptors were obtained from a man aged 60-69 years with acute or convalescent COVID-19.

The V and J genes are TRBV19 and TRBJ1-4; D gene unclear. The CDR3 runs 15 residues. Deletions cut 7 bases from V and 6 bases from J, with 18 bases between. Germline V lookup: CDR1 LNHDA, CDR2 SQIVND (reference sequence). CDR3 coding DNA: TGTGCCAGTACCTCCGTCTGGCAAGCGGATGAAAAACTGTTTTTT. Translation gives CASTSVWQADEKLFF.

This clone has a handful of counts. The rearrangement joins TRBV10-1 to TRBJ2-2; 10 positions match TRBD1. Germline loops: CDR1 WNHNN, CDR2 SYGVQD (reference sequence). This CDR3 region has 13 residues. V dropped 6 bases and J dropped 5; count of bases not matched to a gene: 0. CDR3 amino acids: CASRGQGTGELFF. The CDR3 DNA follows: TGCGCCAGCAGGGGACAGGGGACCGGGGAGCTGTTTTTT.

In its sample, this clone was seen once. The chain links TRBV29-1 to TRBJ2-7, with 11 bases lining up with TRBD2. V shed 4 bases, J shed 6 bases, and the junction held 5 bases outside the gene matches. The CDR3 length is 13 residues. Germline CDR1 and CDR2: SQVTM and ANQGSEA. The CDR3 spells CSVGLAGGFEQYF. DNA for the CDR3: TGCAGCGTTGGCCTAGCGGGAGGTTTCGAGCAGTACTTC.

CDR3 residues: CASSPNSGVGETQYF. DNA for the CDR3: TGTGCCAGCAGCCCAAACTCAGGGGTAGGAGAGACCCAGTACTTC. J is TRBJ2-5 and V is TRBV7-8; possible D gene TRBD1, 6 bases. Germline V gives CDR1 SGHVS, CDR2 FQNEAQ. This CDR3 comprises 15 residues. The V and J ends lost 5 bases and 4 bases respectively, with 17 bases between them.

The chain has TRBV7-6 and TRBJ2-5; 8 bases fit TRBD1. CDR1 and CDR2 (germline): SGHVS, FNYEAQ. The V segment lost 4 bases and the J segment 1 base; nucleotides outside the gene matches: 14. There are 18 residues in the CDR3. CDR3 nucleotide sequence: TGTGCCAGCAGCTCCTCAGGCAGGGGGCGCAGGTTCCAAGAGACCCAGTACTTC. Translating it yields CASSSSGRGRRFQETQYF.

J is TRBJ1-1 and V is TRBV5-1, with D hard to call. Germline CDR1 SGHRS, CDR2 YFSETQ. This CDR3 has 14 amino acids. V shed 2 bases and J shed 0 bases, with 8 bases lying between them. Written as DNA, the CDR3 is TGCGCCAGCAGCTTTGCAACAATGAACACTGAAGCTTTCTTT. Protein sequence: CASSFATMNTEAFF.

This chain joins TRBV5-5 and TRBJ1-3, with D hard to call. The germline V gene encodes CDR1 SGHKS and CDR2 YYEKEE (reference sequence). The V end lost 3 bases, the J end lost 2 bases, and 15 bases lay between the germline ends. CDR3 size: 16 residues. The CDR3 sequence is CASSSSLGGAGNTIYF. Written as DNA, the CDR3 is TGTGCCAGCAGCTCTTCCCTCGGCGGCGCTGGAAACACCATATATTTT.

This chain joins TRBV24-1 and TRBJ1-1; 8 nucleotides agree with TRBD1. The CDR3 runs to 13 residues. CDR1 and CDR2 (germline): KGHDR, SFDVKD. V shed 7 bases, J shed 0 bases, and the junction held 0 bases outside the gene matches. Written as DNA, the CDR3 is TGTGCCACCAGACAGGGGGTGAACACTGAAGCTTTCTTT. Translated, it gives CATRQGVNTEAFF.

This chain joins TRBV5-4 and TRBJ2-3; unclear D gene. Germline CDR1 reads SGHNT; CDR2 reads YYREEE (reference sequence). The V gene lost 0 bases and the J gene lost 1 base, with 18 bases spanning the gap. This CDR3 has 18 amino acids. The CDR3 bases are TGTGCCAGCAGCTTGGGGGTGGTTGCTGGGCCCCGCACAGATACGCAGTATTTT. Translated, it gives CASSLGVVAGPRTDTQYF.

The DNA for the CDR3 is TGTGCCAGCAGTTACGCAGGGTCCGGCAATCAGCCCCAGCATTTT. Amino acids: CASSYAGSGNQPQHF. The J gene is TRBJ1-5, the V gene TRBV6-5, with a possible D match to TRBD1 (5 bases). This CDR3 is built from 15 residues. CDR1 is MNHEY and CDR2 is SVGAGI in the germline V gene. V was pared by 2 bases and J by 2 bases, with 10 bases between.

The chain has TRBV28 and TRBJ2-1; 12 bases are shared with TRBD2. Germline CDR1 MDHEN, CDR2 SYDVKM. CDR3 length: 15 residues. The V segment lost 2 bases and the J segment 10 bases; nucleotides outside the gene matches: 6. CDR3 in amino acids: CASSLATSGRKEQFF. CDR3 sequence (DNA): TGTGCCAGCAGTTTAGCGACTAGCGGGAGAAAGGAGCAGTTCTTC.

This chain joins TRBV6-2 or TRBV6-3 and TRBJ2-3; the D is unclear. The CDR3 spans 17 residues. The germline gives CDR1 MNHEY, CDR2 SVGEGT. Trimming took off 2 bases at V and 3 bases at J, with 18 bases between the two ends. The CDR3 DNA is TGTGCCAGCAGTTACCCCCATCAACAGAGACGGACAGATACGCAGTATTTT. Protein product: CASSYPHQQRRTDTQYF.

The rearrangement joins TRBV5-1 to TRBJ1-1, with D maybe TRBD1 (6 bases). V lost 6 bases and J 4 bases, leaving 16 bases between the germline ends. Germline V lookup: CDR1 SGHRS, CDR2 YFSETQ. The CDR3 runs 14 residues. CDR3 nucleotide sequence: TGCGCCAGCACCACTGGACAGCAGCCCACTGAAGCTTTCTTT. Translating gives CASTTGQQPTEAFF. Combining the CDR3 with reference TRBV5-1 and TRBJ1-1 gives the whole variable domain KAGVTQTPRYLIKTRGQQVTLSCSPISGHRSVSWYQQTPGQGLQFLFEYFSETQRNKGNFPGRFSGRQFSNSRSEMNVSTLELGDSALYLCASTTGQQPTEAFFGQGTRLTVV.

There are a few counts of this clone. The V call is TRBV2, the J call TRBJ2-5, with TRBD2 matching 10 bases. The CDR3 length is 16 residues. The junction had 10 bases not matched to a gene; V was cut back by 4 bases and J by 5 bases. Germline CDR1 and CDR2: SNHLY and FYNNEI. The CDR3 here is CASSVAGLAALETQYF. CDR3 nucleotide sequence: TGTGCCAGCAGTGTGGCTGGACTAGCGGCACTGGAGACCCAGTACTTC.

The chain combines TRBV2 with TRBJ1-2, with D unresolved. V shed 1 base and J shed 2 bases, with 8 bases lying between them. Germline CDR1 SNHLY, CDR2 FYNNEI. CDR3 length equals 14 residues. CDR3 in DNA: TGTGCCAGCAGTGAAGTCCTCAGGAACTATGGCTACACCTTC. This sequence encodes CASSEVLRNYGYTF.